The 24 T cell receptor beta chains in this list originate from one sample, sequenced in a study of T-cell memory formation after mild COVID-19. TCRdb processed the 5' RACE reads anew with MiXCR; each CDR3 protein has one entry. The repertoire has about 38,000 distinct CDR3 sequences, 10% to 12% of them found once; the top ten carry 25% to 30%. The source material was PBMCs or a T cell subset sorted from them (not recorded which). These receptors all come from a man younger than 35 who had mild COVID-19 (a few samples of this study predate the infection). Cell type and time point are not known.

As to this clonotype: Being one base from a much bigger clone, this may be a read error. The CDR3 DNA follows: TGCGCCAGCAGCTCTGGGGAGGCGAGCGCAGATACGCAGTATTTT. Residues: CASSSGEASADTQYF. The rearrangement uses TRBV5-1 and TRBJ2-3; tentative D call: TRBD2 (6 bases). V lost 3 bases to trimming and J lost 4 bases, with 15 bases between them. Germline V lookup: CDR1 SGHRS, CDR2 YFSETQ. This CDR3 contains 15 residues.

This clonotype was seen many times. The CDR3 coding sequence is TGCGCCAGCAGCTTGGGAGGCGGACGCTACGAGCAGTACTTC. Its protein product is CASSLGGGRYEQYF. V is TRBV5-1 and J is TRBJ2-7; D uncertain. V was cut by 0 bases and J by 3 bases, with 10 bases left in between. CDR1 and CDR2 from the germline V gene are SGHRS and YFSETQ. The CDR3 has 14 amino acids. The full variable domain, rest sourced from reference TRBV5-1 and TRBJ2-7, is KAGVTQTPRYLIKTRGQQVTLSCSPISGHRSVSWYQQTPGQGLQFLFEYFSETQRNKGNFPGRFSGRQFSNSRSEMNVSTLELGDSALYLCASSLGGGRYEQYFGPGTRLTVT.

The sample holds many counts of this clonotype. The chain joins TRBV6-5 to TRBJ2-5, with D maybe TRBD1 (6 bases). V shed 6 bases and J shed 5 bases, with 13 bases lying between them. Germline V gene lookup returns CDR1 MNHEY and CDR2 SVGAGI. The CDR3 is made up of 13 amino acids. The DNA for the CDR3 is TGTGCCAGCAGAGAATGGGGGCATGAGACCCAGTACTTC. This codes for CASREWGHETQYF.

This clonotype was seen at least ten times. The chain has TRBV10-1 and TRBJ2-1; D is possibly TRBD1 (6 bases). Trimming took off 5 bases at V and 6 bases at J, with 14 bases between the two ends. From germline, CDR1 is WNHNN and CDR2 SYGVQD (reference sequence). The CDR3 consists of 14 residues. The CDR3 nucleotides are TGCGCCAGCAGTTATACCGGGACACCCAATGAGCAGTTCTTC. Its protein is CASSYTGTPNEQFF.

This clonotype came up many times. The CDR3 does not close with the conserved phenylalanine or tryptophan, likely indicating a read error. The limits of the CDR3 on the DNA are not certain, so only TCRdb's listed CDR3 is given. The V and J genes are TRBV6-2 or TRBV6-3 and TRBJ2-4; the DNA was not used to check the table's D call, TRBD1. Looked up from germline, CDR1 is MNHEY and CDR2 is SVGEGT. Including both end residues, the CDR3 is 12 amino acids long. The CDR3 is CASSFDWGDLSL.

This clonotype was seen many times. V usage is TRBV7-9 and J usage is TRBJ2-1, with a possible D match to TRBD2 (5 bases). The germline V gene has CDR1 SEHNR and CDR2 FQNEAQ (reference sequence). Trimming removed 4 bases at V and 1 base at J, with 17 bases between. CDR3 length: 17 amino acids. For the CDR3, the DNA is TGTGCCAGCAGCTCGGGGTGGCTAGTGGGGTCCTACAATGAGCAGTTCTTC. Amino acids: CASSSGWLVGSYNEQFF. Using reference TRBV7-9 and TRBJ2-1 for the parts outside the CDR3, the full variable domain is DTGVSQNPRHKITKRGQNVTFRCDPISEHNRLYWYRQTLGQGPEFLTYFQNEAQLEKSRLLSDRFSAERPKGSFSTLEIQRTEQGDSAMYLCASSSGWLVGSYNEQFFGPGTRLTVL.

This clonotype was observed many times. The V call is TRBV11-2, the J call TRBJ2-5; no reliable D call. The V and J ends lost 3 bases and 3 bases respectively, with 5 bases between them. CDR3 length equals 12 residues. Germline lookup yields CDR1 SGHAT and CDR2 FQNNGV. CDR3: CASSFREETQYF. The CDR3 DNA is TGTGCCAGCAGCTTCCGGGAAGAGACCCAGTACTTC.

V usage is TRBV10-3 and J usage is TRBJ1-3, with a weak D call TRBD1 (5 bases). The germline V gene has CDR1 ENHRY and CDR2 SYGVKD. The CDR3 is 12 residues long. Trimming left V 4 bases short and J 6 bases short, with 7 bases between. The CDR3 loop is CAISATENTIYF. As DNA, the CDR3 is TGTGCCATCAGTGCGACAGAAAACACCATATATTTT.

This clonotype was observed at least ten times. CDR3 sequence (DNA): TGTGCCAGCAGCCCCGCCGGAAACACTGAAGCTTTCTTT. Protein sequence: CASSPAGNTEAFF. The J gene is TRBJ1-1, the V gene TRBV7-8; D remains ambiguous. Trimming stripped 5 bases from V and 2 bases from J, with 9 bases between. CDR1 SGHVS and CDR2 FQNEAQ come from the germline V gene. There are 13 residues in the CDR3.

The chain recombines TRBV19 with TRBJ1-5; D might be TRBD1 (5 bases). The ends were cut back, 5 bases at V and 0 bases at J, with 8 bases in the middle. Germline-derived CDR1 and CDR2 are LNHDA and SQIVND (reference sequence). This CDR3 spans 14 amino acids. CDR3 nucleotides: TGTGCCAGTAGTGCAGGGTATAGCAATCAGCCCCAGCATTTT. This gives the protein CASSAGYSNQPQHF.

This clonotype has ten or more counts. The gene calls are TRBV9 and TRBJ2-5; no clear D. This CDR3 contains 13 residues. Germline V gene lookup returns CDR1 SGDLS and CDR2 YYNGEE. Trimming cost V 0 bases and J 2 bases, with 5 bases left between them. The DNA for the CDR3 is TGTGCCAGCAGCGTAGCGGCTCAAGAGACCCAGTACTTC. This translates into CASSVAAQETQYF.

The rearrangement joins TRBV28 to TRBJ1-3; D uncertain. V lost 7 bases and J 0 bases, leaving 10 bases between the germline ends. The CDR3 is made up of 14 amino acids. CDR1 MDHEN and CDR2 SYDVKM come from the germline V gene. The CDR3 loop reads CASMRSTSGNTIYF. DNA for the CDR3: TGTGCCAGCATGCGGTCCACCTCTGGAAACACCATATATTTT.

In its sample, this clonotype is medium-sized (0.01 to 0.1%). The V call is TRBV5-1, the J call TRBJ2-3; D possibly uses TRBD1 or TRBD2 (5 bases each). The germline gives CDR1 SGHRS, CDR2 YFSETQ. The CDR3 consists of 15 residues. V lost 5 bases, J lost 2 bases, and 15 bases lay in between. The CDR3 bases are TGCGCCAGCAGGGGACCTACTCTAAACACAGATACGCAGTATTTT. This codes for CASRGPTLNTDTQYF.

This clonotype was counted ten times or more. This chain uses TRBV20-1 with TRBJ2-5, with TRBD2 as a possible D gene (6 bases). Germline V gene sequence: CDR1 DFQATT, CDR2 SNEGSKA (reference sequence). With 1 base removed from V and 2 bases from J, the gap between germline ends came to 17 bases. The CDR3 has 16 amino acids. This chain's CDR3 is CSARGWGGWAQETQYF. The CDR3 DNA reads TGCAGTGCTAGAGGTTGGGGAGGTTGGGCTCAAGAGACCCAGTACTTC.

This clonotype was observed a handful of times. Written as DNA, the CDR3 is TGTGCCACTTCCAAGCGGGGGGGAACAGATACGCAGTATTTT. Translating it yields CATSKRGGTDTQYF. The chain links TRBV6-4 to TRBJ2-3; 10 bases align to TRBD2. The germline V gene has CDR1 MRHNA and CDR2 SNTAGT. This CDR3 spans 14 amino acids. The junction had 7 bases not matched to a gene; V was cut back by 10 bases and J by 3 bases.

This chain uses TRBV28 with TRBJ1-2; D might be TRBD1 (5 bases). Trimming pared 6 bases from V and 10 bases from J, leaving 18 bases between. This CDR3 has 13 amino acids. Germline lookup yields CDR1 MDHEN and CDR2 SYDVKM. The CDR3 here is CASSEIQGRDYTF. CDR3 DNA: TGTGCCAGCAGCGAGATTCAGGGACGGGACTACACCTTC.

This clonotype was picked up many times. V is TRBV20-1 and J is TRBJ1-3, with D hard to call. Deletions cut 6 bases from V and 4 bases from J, with 10 bases between. The germline CDR1 and CDR2 sequences are DFQATT and SNEGSKA (reference sequence). The CDR3 consists of 12 residues. CDR3: CSASTIGNTIYF. The CDR3 nucleotides read TGCAGTGCCAGCACCATCGGAAACACCATATATTTT.

This chain connects TRBV9 to TRBJ2-1, with D tentatively TRBD1 (5 bases). V lost 3 bases, J lost 10 bases, and 8 bases lay in between. From germline, CDR1 is SGDLS and CDR2 YYNGEE. This CDR3 region has 11 residues. In DNA form, the CDR3 reads TGTGCCAGCAGCGATCGACAGGAGCAGTTCTTC. Its translation: CASSDRQEQFF.

This clonotype was seen a few times. The chain uses TRBV12-3 or TRBV12-4 and TRBJ2-5; D may correspond to TRBD1 or TRBD2 (5 bases each). The CDR3 has 14 residues. Deletions cut 3 bases from V and 3 bases from J, with 11 bases between. CDR3 region: CASSFGAGKETQYF. CDR3 DNA sequence: TGTGCCAGCAGTTTCGGGGCAGGGAAAGAGACCCAGTACTTC.

This clonotype was recorded many times. The V and J genes are TRBV5-1 and TRBJ1-2; D remains unclear. The CDR3 sequence is 15 residues long. Deletions cut 4 bases from V and 5 bases from J, with 18 bases between. Germline CDR1 is SGHRS and CDR2 is YFSETQ. CDR3 bases: TGCGCCAGCAGCCACGTTCCAGTCTCGGAATATGGCTACACCTTC. Protein: CASSHVPVSEYGYTF.

Ten or more counts support this clonotype. CDR3 loop: CASSLALTSGGEEEQFF. The DNA of the CDR3 is TGTGCCAGCAGCTTAGCGCTGACTAGCGGGGGGGAGGAGGAGCAGTTCTTC. This rearrangement joins TRBV7-9 to TRBJ2-1; 14 bases are shared with TRBD2. CDR1 is SEHNR, CDR2 FQNEAQ, per germline (reference sequence). This CDR3 is 17 amino acids long. V lost 0 bases to trimming and J lost 10 bases; unmatched junction nucleotides: 8. Together with reference TRBV7-9 and TRBJ2-1, the CDR3 gives the full variable domain: DTGVSQNPRHKITKRGQNVTFRCDPISEHNRLYWYRQTLGQGPEFLTYFQNEAQLEKSRLLSDRFSAERPKGSFSTLEIQRTEQGDSAMYLCASSLALTSGGEEEQFFGPGTRLTVL.

The table lists this clonotype with many counts. J is TRBJ2-2 and V is TRBV7-2; the D gene is possibly TRBD1 (6 bases). Trimming cost V 5 bases and J 6 bases, with 13 bases left between them. This CDR3 has 14 amino acids. The germline CDR1 and CDR2 sequences are SGHTA and FQGNSA. CDR3 sequence: CASSPDSRAGELFF. In DNA, the CDR3 is TGTGCCAGCAGCCCGGACAGTAGGGCCGGGGAGCTGTTTTTT.

This clonotype was picked up many times. The V call is TRBV2, the J call TRBJ2-7; TRBD1 agrees at 8 bases. This CDR3 is 16 amino acids long. The germline CDR1 and CDR2 sequences are SNHLY and FYNNEI. The V gene end was trimmed by 4 bases and the J gene end by 4 bases; junction bases not matched to a gene: 12. The chain's CDR3 is CASSGPEGDRRYEQYF. CDR3 coding DNA: TGTGCCAGCAGTGGTCCTGAGGGGGACAGGAGATACGAGCAGTACTTC.

V and J are TRBV7-2 and TRBJ1-5, with no clear D. Trimming took 4 bases from V and 3 from J, leaving 4 bases between them. Germline V CDR1 and CDR2: SGHTA, FQGNSA. The CDR3 loop spans 12 amino acids. The CDR3 DNA is TGTGCCAGCAGCTACAACAATCAGCCCCAGCATTTT. This translates into CASSYNNQPQHF.